The T cell receptor (beta chain) described here comes from a study of radiotherapy plus CTLA-4 blockade in lung cancer (dated by TCRdb to about 2018). Regarding the study in general: Objective responses occurred in more than 15% of enrolled patients, and 30% to 35% achieved disease control. Study-level results and caveats: Increased serum interferon-beta after radiation, together with early dynamic changes in blood T cell clones, were reported to be the strongest predictors of response. After treatment with radiotherapy and ipilimumab, TCR clones that originated in tumors expanded in peripheral blood.

From the cysteine up to the phenylalanine, the CDR3 has a length of 12 residues. The kept DNA is CDR3 alone, 36 bases in frame from the first base. The CDR1 and CDR2 encoded by the germline V gene (reference sequence) are LNHDA and SQIVND. The V end loses 3 bases and the J end loses 4 bases, and a stretch of 4 bases separates them. Turning to this clone: Its cognate antigen has yet to be identified. No per-base quality is available; no much larger clone lies one base away.

The library came from the immunoSEQ multiplex PCR assay. Imported from immuneACCESS, the table was reduced by TCRdb to in-frame sequences with V and J called. These copies leave out some clones; in studies compared against another copy, an unresolved V gene accounts for under half, and the cause of the remainder is not known. The sample includes roughly 48,000 clones, with more than 75% observed a single time. Approximately 3.6% of the sample is in the top ten clones. Focal radiation therapy combined with CTLA-4 blockade (ipilimumab) was tested in patients with chemo-refractory metastatic non-small-cell lung cancer.

The input for sequencing was peripheral blood, taken from a patient treated with radiotherapy plus ipilimumab. The sequence is built from TRBV19 and TRBJ1-5, with no confident D gene call. This receptor was identified in a human donor with non-small cell lung cancer who had stable disease on radiotherapy plus ipilimumab. The CDR3 region: CASSILNQPQHF. The sequence in DNA is TGTGCCAGTAGTATCTTGAATCAGCCCCAGCATTTT.